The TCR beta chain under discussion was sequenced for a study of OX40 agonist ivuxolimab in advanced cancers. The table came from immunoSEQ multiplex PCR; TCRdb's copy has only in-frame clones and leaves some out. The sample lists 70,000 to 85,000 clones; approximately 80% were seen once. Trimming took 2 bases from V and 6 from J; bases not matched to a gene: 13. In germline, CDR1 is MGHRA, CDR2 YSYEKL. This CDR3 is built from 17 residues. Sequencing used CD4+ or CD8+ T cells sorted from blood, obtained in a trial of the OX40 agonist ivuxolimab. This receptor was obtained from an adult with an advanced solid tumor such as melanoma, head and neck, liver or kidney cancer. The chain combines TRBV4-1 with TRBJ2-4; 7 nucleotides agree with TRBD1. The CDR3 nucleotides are TGCGCCAGCAGCCAAAGGGTACAGGGGAGAGAGGGAAACATTCAGTACTTC. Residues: CASSQRVQGREGNIQYF.